Sequencing of this TCR beta chain was carried out in a study of blood T cell repertoires in COVID-19. Sequencing used immunoSEQ multiplex PCR; TCRdb keeps in-frame clones, though not all of them. This repertoire shows about 180,000 clones, roughly 80% found once; its top ten account for approximately 15%. CDR1 LGHNA and CDR2 YNFKEQ come from the germline V gene. V lost 0 bases, J lost 2 bases, and 3 bases stayed unmatched. This CDR3 is 16 amino acids long. This clonotype was obtained from a woman aged 50 to 60 who had recovered from COVID-19. Input material: PBMCs or T cells enriched from blood (not recorded which). V usage is TRBV4-2 and J usage is TRBJ2-7; 11 bases map to TRBD2. The CDR3 coding sequence is TGTGCCAGCAGCCAAGAGGGTAGCGGGAGGGCCTACGAGCAGTACTTC. Protein sequence: CASSQEGSGRAYEQYF.